This TCR beta chain was recovered during a study of OX40 agonist ivuxolimab in advanced cancers. General observations from the study: Expanded peripheral T cell antigen specificity was not determined. Some patients without response likewise showed low normalized clonal expansion. In general, CD8+ T cells held more expanded clones than CD4+ did, on average.

Produced via immunoSEQ multiplex PCR; TCRdb's table is partial and in-frame only. The sample shows fewer than 60,000 clones, 82% of them seen only once. Blood got drawn at baseline, again on cycle 4 day 1, and then on cycle 7 day 1. Comment on this clone: Its antigen is unidentified.

The germline V and J ends were trimmed by 5 bases and 0 bases, with 5 bases remaining between them. The CDR3 runs to 12 residues. CDR1 is MNHNS, CDR2 SASEGT, per germline. The clonotype comes from an adult with an advanced solid tumor such as melanoma, head and neck, liver or kidney cancer. The V gene is TRBV6-1, the J gene TRBJ2-7; no clear D. Here the sequenced sample was CD4+ or CD8+ T cells sorted from blood, taken in a trial of the OX40 agonist ivuxolimab. The CDR3 DNA reads as TGTGCCAGCAGTTTGGACTCCTACGAGCAGTACTTC. Translating it yields CASSLDSYEQYF.